The 29 T cell receptor beta chains listed next were all sequenced from one sample in a study of regulatory T cells in long-lasting Graves disease. Time point reported: persistent/refractory GD, antithyroid drugs over 5 years with positive TRAb. PBMC RNA was the source of the TCR library. iRepertoire HTBI primers and Arm-PCR of CDR3 regions built TCR beta libraries. TCRdb analysed the multiplex PCR reads with MiXCR anew, one entry per CDR3 protein. Of 350,000 to 500,000 distinct CDR3 sequences listed, 20% to 25% are singletons. Sequencing used peripheral blood mononuclear cells (PBMCs), obtained when the disease was refractory, from a patient treated with antithyroid drugs. Every receptor here comes from a female donor with Graves disease.

Comment on this clonotype: This is likely an artifact of a read error, given a far larger clone one base away. The chain joins TRBV2 to TRBJ2-5, with D possibly TRBD2 on 5 matching bases. Germline lookup yields CDR1 SNHLY and CDR2 FYNNEI. The CDR3 is 14 amino acids. With 6 bases removed from V and 3 bases from J, the gap between germline ends came to 14 bases. The CDR3 DNA sequence: TGTGCCAGCAGCCACCTGGGAGAGGAAGAGACCCAGTACTTC. Protein product: CASSHLGEEETQYF. The full variable domain, in which reference TRBV2 and TRBJ2-5 provide the parts outside the CDR3, is EPEVTQTPSHQVTQMGQEVILRCVPISNHLYFYWYRQILGQKVEFLVSFYNNEISEKSEIFDDQFSVERPDGSNFTLKIRSTKLEDSAMYFCASSHLGEEETQYFGPGTRLLVL.

A note on this clonotype: This clone may be a read error of a much larger clone one base away. The chain combines TRBV28 with TRBJ2-5, with TRBD2 matching 9 bases. The J call may be incorrect, as the DNA end agrees better with TRBJ2-1. This CDR3 comprises 14 residues. Germline V gene lookup returns CDR1 MDHEN and CDR2 SYDVKM. The CDR3 region has the DNA TGTGTCAGCAGTTTCAGCGGGAGGTGGAATGAGCAGTTCTTC. It yields the protein CVSSFSGRWNEQFF.

This clonotype was seen only a few times. The rearrangement links TRBV10-3 to TRBJ1-1; a weak D match, TRBD1 (5 bases). Germline CDR1 is ENHRY and CDR2 is SYGVKD. The CDR3 spans 15 residues. V was trimmed by 6 bases and J by 6 bases, leaving 20 bases between them. The CDR3 DNA follows: TGTGCCATCAGGGAAAGTTCAGGGAGAGGCGCTGAAGCTTTCTTT. It yields the protein CAIRESSGRGAEAFF.

This clonotype was recorded a few times. The chain has TRBV13 and TRBJ2-6; D not resolved. Germline V gene data show CDR1 as PRHDT and CDR2 as FYEKMQ (reference sequence). The CDR3 spans 17 residues. The V end was cut by 0 bases, the J end by 0 bases, with 9 bases between. The CDR3 DNA is TGTGCCAGCAGCTTAGGCCTAGGAGTCTCTGGGGCCAACGTCCTGACTTTC. This translates into CASSLGLGVSGANVLTF.

This rearrangement joins TRBV27 to TRBJ1-6, with a possible D match to TRBD1 (5 bases). Germline CDR1 MNHEY, CDR2 SMNVEV (reference sequence). There are 14 residues in the CDR3. The V gene lost 2 bases and the J gene lost 6 bases, with 8 bases spanning the gap. CDR3: CASSLQGGNSPLHF. CDR3 nucleotide sequence: TGTGCCAGCAGTTTACAGGGTGGTAATTCACCCCTCCACTTT.

The chain carries TRBV7-6 and TRBJ1-1; no definite D call. Trimming removed 5 bases from V and 1 base from J, with 17 bases in between. The germline V gene has CDR1 SGHVS and CDR2 FNYEAQ. The CDR3 consists of 16 residues. The CDR3 spells CASSPQSYLGNTEAFF. In nucleotides, the CDR3 is TGTGCCAGCAGCCCACAGAGTTATTTGGGGAACACTGAAGCTTTCTTT.

This clonotype came up many times. The DNA for the CDR3 is TGTGCCAGCAGCTTAGTAGAATCCGGGGAGCTGTTTTTT. It translates to CASSLVESGELFF. The chain is built from TRBV7-3 and TRBJ2-2; no firm D call. The CDR3 runs 13 residues. Trimming removed 2 bases from V and 6 bases from J, with 7 bases in between. CDR1 is SGHTA, CDR2 FQGTGA, per germline.

About this clonotype itself: A read error may explain this, as a much larger clone is one base away. The gene calls are TRBV12-3 or TRBV12-4 and TRBJ1-5; the D gene is possibly TRBD1 (5 bases). V lost 6 bases to trimming and J lost 6 bases, with 18 bases between them. The CDR3 is 15 amino acids. This chain's CDR3 is CASSFRAGTTQPQHF. DNA for the CDR3: TGTGCCAGCAGCTTCCGGGCAGGGACGACTCAGCCCCAGCATTTT.

Only a few counts were recorded for this clonotype. The genes are TRBV30 and TRBJ2-2, with D possibly being TRBD1 or TRBD2 (7 bases each). V lost 0 bases and J lost 7, with 15 bases in between. Germline-derived CDR1 and CDR2 are GTSNPN and SVGIG (reference sequence). The CDR3 totals 15 residues. CDR3 sequence reads: CAWSVGQGEGGELFF. CDR3 in DNA: TGTGCCTGGAGTGTTGGCCAGGGGGAGGGCGGGGAGCTGTTTTTT.

The gene calls are TRBV2 and TRBJ2-1; D is undetermined. Germline CDR1 and CDR2: SNHLY and FYNNEI. This CDR3 comprises 12 residues. The V end lost 4 bases, the J end lost 8 bases, and 9 bases lay between the germline ends. CDR3 coding DNA: TGTGCCAGCAGTGGAGGATCTGATGAGCAGTTCTTC. Protein product: CASSGGSDEQFF.

The chain joins TRBV10-1 to TRBJ1-5; D possibly corresponds to TRBD1 (6 bases). Germline V gene data show CDR1 as WNHNN and CDR2 as SYGVQD (reference sequence). With 2 bases removed from V and 2 bases from J, the gap between germline ends came to 16 bases. The CDR3 length is 17 residues. The CDR3 DNA reads TGCGCCAGCAGTGAGGGTTCGGGGGGCGAAGGCAATCAGCCCCAGCATTTT. It codes for CASSEGSGGEGNQPQHF.

Ten or more counts support this clonotype. The V gene is TRBV5-6, the J gene TRBJ2-2; possibly TRBD2 for D (6 bases). V was clipped by 4 bases and J by 6 bases, with 19 bases between them. CDR1 is SGHDT, CDR2 YYEEEE, per germline. This CDR3 has 16 residues. The CDR3 DNA is TGTGCCAGCAGCGGGGCCCTAGCGTTCGGACCCGGGGAGCTGTTTTTT. It codes for CASSGALAFGPGELFF.

This clonotype was observed many times. The V and J genes are TRBV28 and TRBJ2-7; 9 nucleotides match TRBD2. The V gene end was trimmed by 3 bases and the J gene end by 2 bases; junction bases not matched to a gene: 11. The CDR3 covers 17 residues. Germline values: CDR1 MDHEN, CDR2 SYDVKM. The CDR3 DNA is TGTGCCAGCAGTTTCCGGACTAGCGTAGGGCTGCCCTACGAGCAGTACTTC. Its protein is CASSFRTSVGLPYEQYF. Looking up the rest from reference TRBV28 and TRBJ2-7 gives the full variable domain: DVKVTQSSRYLVKRTGEKVFLECVQDMDHENMFWYRQDPGLGLRLIYFSYDVKMKEKGDIPEGYSVSREKKERFSLILESASTNQTSMYLCASSFRTSVGLPYEQYFGPGTRLTVT.

In its sample, this clonotype was seen a few times. The V call is TRBV29-1, the J call TRBJ1-1; unclear D gene. The germline V gene has CDR1 SQVTM and CDR2 ANQGSEA. The CDR3 runs to 13 residues. Trimming took off 0 bases at V and 0 bases at J, with 5 bases between the two ends. The CDR3 is CSVEDLLNTEAFF. CDR3 DNA: TGCAGCGTTGAAGATTTGTTGAACACTGAAGCTTTCTTT. Together with reference TRBV29-1 and TRBJ1-1, the CDR3 gives the full variable domain: SAVISQKPSRDICQRGTSLTIQCQVDSQVTMMFWYRQQPGQSLTLIATANQGSEATYESGFVIDKFPISRPNLTFSTLTVSNMSPEDSSIYLCSVEDLLNTEAFFGQGTRLTVV.

There are many counts of this clonotype. V is TRBV5-1 and J is TRBJ1-2; tentatively, D is TRBD1 (6 bases). This CDR3 has 13 residues. The germline V and J ends were trimmed by 0 bases and 4 bases, with 7 bases remaining between them. The germline V gene has CDR1 SGHRS and CDR2 YFSETQ. The CDR3 sequence: CASSLEQGYGYTF. CDR3 nucleotide sequence: TGCGCCAGCAGCTTGGAACAGGGCTATGGCTACACCTTC.

The table lists this clonotype with many counts. This chain connects TRBV18 to TRBJ1-1; possible D gene TRBD1, 6 bases. Germline CDR1 KGHSH, CDR2 LQKENI. V was clipped by 5 bases and J by 5 bases, with 9 bases between them. The CDR3 spans 12 residues. This CDR3 reads CASSAGETEAFF. The CDR3 coding sequence is TGTGCCAGCTCAGCAGGGGAGACTGAAGCTTTCTTT.

V usage is TRBV19 and J usage is TRBJ1-1; 7 positions match TRBD1. The CDR3 totals 14 residues. CDR1 is LNHDA, CDR2 SQIVND, per germline (reference sequence). The V segment lost 7 bases and the J segment 0 bases; nucleotides outside the gene matches: 5. The CDR3 here is CASIRTGMNTEAFF. In nucleotides, the CDR3 is TGTGCCAGTATCCGGACAGGCATGAACACTGAAGCTTTCTTT.

This clonotype came up many times. The chain joins TRBV12-3 or TRBV12-4 to TRBJ1-1; D is ambiguous. V lost 3 bases and J lost 5, with 4 bases in between. This CDR3 region has 11 residues. CDR3 coding DNA: TGTGCCAGCAGTTTCGAAACTGAAGCTTTCTTT. Its protein is CASSFETEAFF.

The chain couples TRBV11-2 to TRBJ2-7; 10 bases match TRBD2. CDR1 and CDR2 from the germline V gene are SGHAT and FQNNGV. Trimming took 4 bases from V and 5 from J; bases not matched to a gene: 11. This CDR3 is built from 16 residues. The CDR3 loop reads CASSSRSGRAFDEQYF. The CDR3 nucleotides are TGTGCCAGCAGCTCCAGGAGCGGGAGGGCCTTCGACGAGCAGTACTTC.

This clonotype has only one observation. The chain recombines TRBV2 with TRBJ2-7; D is perhaps TRBD2 (5 bases). Trimming took off 7 bases at V and 4 bases at J, with 11 bases between the two ends. This CDR3 has 12 amino acids. The germline V gene encodes CDR1 SNHLY and CDR2 FYNNEI. CDR3 protein: CASTSLRYEQYF. The CDR3 coding sequence is TGTGCCAGCACTAGCCTCAGGTACGAGCAGTACTTC.

This chain joins TRBV7-2 and TRBJ1-1; D gene uncertain. V was pared by 6 bases and J by 3 bases, with 11 bases between. The germline CDR1 and CDR2 sequences are SGHTA and FQGNSA. This CDR3 is built from 13 residues. In nucleotides, the CDR3 is TGTGCCAGCAGGGAGCGAGGATACACTGAAGCTTTCTTT. Its protein product is CASRERGYTEAFF.

This clonotype was detected a few times. This sequence joins TRBV20-1 and TRBJ2-5; 7 bases map to TRBD1. This CDR3 has 15 amino acids. Trimming took 2 bases from V and 0 from J; bases not matched to a gene: 6. CDR1 is DFQATT and CDR2 is SNEGSKA in the germline V gene (reference sequence). Written as DNA, the CDR3 is TGCAGTGCTAGAACAGGGGACCACGACCAAGAGACCCAGTACTTC. Its protein is CSARTGDHDQETQYF.

The genes are TRBV3-1 and TRBJ2-4; D is undetermined. Trimming shortened V by 0 bases and J by 3 bases, and 9 bases separated the two germline ends. Looked up from germline, CDR1 is LGHDT and CDR2 is YNNKEL (reference sequence). This CDR3 contains 15 residues. Written as DNA, the CDR3 is TGTGCCAGCAGCCAAGAAGGTGTGTTCAAAAACATTCAGTACTTC. Protein product: CASSQEGVFKNIQYF.

The chain combines TRBV28 with TRBJ1-5; 8 bases line up with TRBD1. Germline V gives CDR1 MDHEN, CDR2 SYDVKM. CDR3 length equals 16 residues. V gave up 3 bases and J gave up 5 bases; unmatched junction bases: 9. The CDR3 reads CASSFFARGHDQPQHF. Here the CDR3 DNA reads TGTGCCAGCAGTTTTTTTGCCAGGGGGCATGATCAGCCCCAGCATTTT.

This chain links TRBV20-1 with TRBJ2-7; 7 bases fit TRBD1. Germline V gene lookup returns CDR1 DFQATT and CDR2 SNEGSKA (reference sequence). V shed 3 bases, J shed 2 bases, and the junction held 7 bases outside the gene matches. The CDR3 has 14 residues. The CDR3 sequence: CSASPDRATYEQYF. CDR3 nucleotide sequence: TGCAGTGCTAGCCCCGACAGGGCAACCTACGAGCAGTACTTC.

This clonotype has just a few counts. The chain recombines TRBV15 with TRBJ2-7, with a possible D match to TRBD2 (5 bases). The CDR3 is made up of 14 amino acids. Germline V gene sequence: CDR1 LNHNV, CDR2 YYDKDF (reference sequence). V was clipped by 9 bases and J by 0 bases, with 15 bases between them. CDR3 bases: TGTGCCACTGAGGACTCCCTTCCCTCCTACGAGCAGTACTTC. The encoded protein is CATEDSLPSYEQYF.

This clonotype was counted ten times or more. This chain connects TRBV2 to TRBJ1-2; 8 bases align to TRBD1. The CDR3 consists of 12 residues. V shed 6 bases and J 5 bases; nucleotides not matched to a gene: 2. Germline CDR1 reads SNHLY; CDR2 reads FYNNEI. The CDR3 sequence: CASRRQGYGYTF. CDR3 DNA: TGTGCCAGCAGAAGACAGGGGTATGGCTACACCTTC.

This clonotype was seen ten or more times. The rearrangement joins TRBV2 to TRBJ2-5; D tentatively reads TRBD1 or TRBD2 (6 bases each). The germline CDR1 and CDR2 sequences are SNHLY and FYNNEI. Trimming shortened V by 6 bases and J by 5 bases, and 16 bases separated the two germline ends. The CDR3 is made up of 14 amino acids. Written as DNA, the CDR3 is TGTGCCAGCAGCTCCAACAGGGCGGGGGAGACCCAGTACTTC. Translating gives CASSSNRAGETQYF.

With regard to this clonotype: A much larger clone lies one base from this, so it may be a read error. The chain recombines TRBV28 with TRBJ2-7; 9 bases are a match to TRBD1. The V and J ends lost 2 bases and 5 bases, in that order; junction bases with no gene match: 7. The CDR3 extends over 15 amino acids. Germline assignment: CDR1 MDHEN and CDR2 SYDVKM. The CDR3 region is CASSLRGQGSHEQYF. CDR3 bases: TGTGCCAGCAGTTTACGGGGACAGGGAAGCCACGAGCAGTACTTC. The whole variable domain, filled in from reference TRBV28 and TRBJ2-7, reads DVKVTQSSRYLVKRTGEKVFLECVQDMDHENMFWYRQDPGLGLRLIYFSYDVKMKEKGDIPEGYSVSREKKERFSLILESASTNQTSMYLCASSLRGQGSHEQYFGPGTRLTVT.